A single sample gave rise to the 31 T cell receptor beta chains below, sequenced in a study of blood T cell repertoires in COVID-19 (dated by TCRdb to 2020 to 2022). Receptor libraries were prepared by the immunoSEQ multiplex PCR assay. TCRdb's version of the immuneACCESS table is confined to in-frame rearrangements and falls short of the full clone set. An unresolved V gene accounts for under half of the shortfall where checked; the remainder is of unknown origin. This sample holds 250,000 to 300,000 clones; approximately 90% were observed only once. The ten largest clones capture 1.1% of the sample. The sample comprised PBMCs or T cells enriched from blood (not recorded which). These receptors all stem from a woman in her 30s who had recovered from COVID-19.

V usage is TRBV11-3 and J usage is TRBJ2-2; no clear D. Germline values: CDR1 SGHNT, CDR2 YENEEA. This CDR3 region has 15 residues. V was trimmed by 4 bases and J by 4 bases, leaving 13 bases between them. CDR3 DNA sequence: TGTGCCAGCAGCTCGAGCCCCGCTACCACCGGGGAGCTGTTTTTT. Encoded protein: CASSSSPATTGELFF.

V and J are TRBV11-2 and TRBJ2-3, with 12 bases aligning to TRBD2. Trimming cost V 5 bases and J 0 bases; bases outside gene matches: 12. The CDR3 loop spans 19 amino acids. CDR1 is SGHAT, CDR2 FQNNGV, per germline. For the CDR3, the DNA is TGTGCCAGCAGCCCGAAGGGGACTAGCGGGCTTACTAGCACAGATACGCAGTATTTT. Residues: CASSPKGTSGLTSTDTQYF.

The V and J genes are TRBV15 and TRBJ2-7, with 7 bases matching TRBD2. The length of the CDR3 is 12 residues. The V gene end was trimmed by 8 bases and the J gene end by 4 bases; junction bases not matched to a gene: 5. CDR1 is LNHNV and CDR2 is YYDKDF in the germline V gene (reference sequence). The CDR3 protein is CATGEGVYEQYF. The CDR3 nucleotides are TGTGCCACCGGGGAGGGTGTTTACGAGCAGTACTTC.

The chain employs TRBV28 and TRBJ1-5; D unresolved. Germline V gives CDR1 MDHEN, CDR2 SYDVKM. The CDR3 loop spans 15 amino acids. V dropped 7 bases and J dropped 4 bases, with 17 bases sitting between them. The DNA of the CDR3 is TGTGCCAGCACCCTGGGCGGGTCTGGTAATCAGCCCCAGCATTTT. It is translated as CASTLGGSGNQPQHF.

The gene calls are TRBV5-1 and TRBJ1-2; 9 bases are a match to TRBD1. V was pared by 2 bases and J by 8 bases, with 4 bases of the junction left unmatched. Germline CDR1 is SGHRS and CDR2 is YFSETQ. This CDR3 is built from 13 residues. CDR3 sequence: CASSFVGQGGYTF. CDR3 nucleotides: TGCGCCAGCAGCTTTGTGGGACAGGGAGGCTACACCTTC.

The V and J genes are TRBV30 and TRBJ1-2, with 8 positions matching TRBD1. The germline V gene has CDR1 GTSNPN and CDR2 SVGIG (reference sequence). Unmatched junction bases numbered 7, after V lost 2 bases and J lost 5 bases. This CDR3 region has 14 residues. CDR3 DNA: TGTGCCTGGAGTAGACAGGGGTTGGGGTATGGCTACACCTTC. Its protein product is CAWSRQGLGYGYTF.

The chain uses TRBV20-1 and TRBJ2-1; TRBD2 might be the D (5 bases). Germline lookup yields CDR1 DFQATT and CDR2 SNEGSKA (reference sequence). Trimming left V 3 bases short and J 3 bases short, with 6 bases between. This CDR3 region has 12 residues. CDR3 protein: CSASTSYNEQFF. The DNA of the CDR3 is TGCAGTGCTAGTACTAGCTACAATGAGCAGTTCTTC.

V gene TRBV27 combines with J gene TRBJ2-7, with 7 positions matching TRBD2. CDR3 length: 15 residues. Per germline, CDR1 MNHEY and CDR2 SMNVEV (reference sequence). The V segment lost 7 bases and the J segment 3 bases; nucleotides outside the gene matches: 12. The CDR3 reads CASTPRQGGIYEQYF. CDR3 sequence (DNA): TGTGCCAGCACCCCCAGGCAGGGAGGGATCTACGAGCAGTACTTC.

The chain joins TRBV19 to TRBJ1-2; tentatively, D is TRBD1 (6 bases). The germline CDR1 and CDR2 sequences are LNHDA and SQIVND (reference sequence). This CDR3 has 16 amino acids. Trimming removed 5 bases from V and 4 bases from J, with 20 bases in between. CDR3 loop: CASSLGTLGSSYGYTF. The CDR3 region has the DNA TGTGCCAGTAGTTTGGGGACACTGGGATCCAGCTATGGCTACACCTTC.

The chain joins TRBV6-2 or TRBV6-3 to TRBJ2-3; D uncertain. V lost 5 bases, J lost 2 bases, and 11 bases lay in between. The CDR3 contains 14 residues. The germline CDR1 and CDR2 sequences are MNHEY and SVGEGT. DNA of the CDR3: TGTGCCAGCAGTAAGAGCGCCAACACAGATACGCAGTATTTT. Translation: CASSKSANTDTQYF.

This chain links TRBV6-5 with TRBJ1-2; possibly TRBD1 for D (5 bases). V dropped 11 bases and J dropped 0 bases, with 19 bases sitting between them. The CDR3 has 15 residues. CDR1 is MNHEY, CDR2 SVGAGI, per germline. CDR3 region: CASRRGQDTNYGYTF. The CDR3, as DNA: TGTGCCTCCAGGAGGGGCCAGGATACTAACTATGGCTACACCTTC.

V usage is TRBV5-5 and J usage is TRBJ1-1, with TRBD1 identical over 7 bases. V shed 2 bases, J shed 1 base, and the junction held 5 bases outside the gene matches. The germline CDR1 and CDR2 sequences are SGHKS and YYEKEE (reference sequence). The CDR3 sequence is 15 residues long. This CDR3 reads CASSFTGAGNTEAFF. CDR3 DNA sequence: TGTGCCAGCAGCTTTACAGGGGCGGGGAACACTGAAGCTTTCTTT.

Remarks on this clone: At the DNA level, this CDR3 is encoded by other sequences in the same sample as well. The rearrangement joins TRBV19 to TRBJ1-5; D ambiguous. There are 14 residues in the CDR3. The V end was cut by 1 base, the J end by 4 bases, with 8 bases between. Germline CDR1 is LNHDA and CDR2 is SQIVND (reference sequence). Written as DNA, the CDR3 is TGTGCCAGTAGTATAGGTCGGTCTAATCAGCCCCAGCATTTT. Its translation is CASSIGRSNQPQHF.

The chain is built from TRBV12-5 and TRBJ1-2, with D perhaps matching TRBD1 (6 bases). The CDR3 has 17 residues. The V end lost 2 bases, the J end lost 0 bases, and 16 bases lay between the germline ends. Germline V lookup: CDR1 LGHNT, CDR2 FRNRAP. The CDR3 DNA follows: TGTGCTAGTGGTTTGCCCCGGACAGCCTATTCTAACTATGGCTACACCTTC. Translation gives CASGLPRTAYSNYGYTF. The variable domain in full, with the rest retrieved from reference TRBV12-5 and TRBJ1-2, is DARVTQTPRHKVTEMGQEVTMRCQPILGHNTVFWYRQTMMQGLELLAYFRNRAPLDDSGMPKDRFSAEMPDATLATLKIQPSEPRDSAVYFCASGLPRTAYSNYGYTFGSGTRLTVV.

The CDR3 bases are TGCGCCAGCAGCCACATGGGGGGACTAGCGGGAGCTCGAGGAGAGACCCAGTACTTC. Residues: CASSHMGGLAGARGETQYF. The chain combines TRBV4-1 with TRBJ2-5; 14 bases are shared with TRBD2. Germline V gene data show CDR1 as MGHRA and CDR2 as YSYEKL. The CDR3 consists of 19 residues. J lost 4 bases, V lost 3 bases, and 13 bases had no gene match.

This rearrangement joins TRBV5-1 to TRBJ2-2; 8 bases line up with TRBD2. Germline V gene sequence: CDR1 SGHRS, CDR2 YFSETQ. The V gene end was trimmed by 4 bases and the J gene end by 8 bases; junction bases not matched to a gene: 10. The length of the CDR3 is 15 residues. This CDR3 is CASSPLPGGTGELFF. In DNA form, the CDR3 reads TGCGCCAGCAGCCCACTACCGGGGGGGACTGGGGAGCTGTTTTTT.

This clone has only one observation. The CDR3 DNA reads TGTGCCAGCAGGAAACCCGACGGGTATGGCTACACCTTC. The encoded protein is CASRKPDGYGYTF. The chain joins TRBV28 to TRBJ1-2, with D uncertain. The germline V gene has CDR1 MDHEN and CDR2 SYDVKM. V dropped 6 bases and J dropped 5 bases, with 13 bases sitting between them. CDR3 length equals 13 residues.

This clone was picked up a small number of times. The chain recombines TRBV6-5 with TRBJ2-2, with TRBD2 matching over 7 bases. V lost 8 bases to trimming and J lost 5 bases; unmatched junction nucleotides: 8. Germline V lookup: CDR1 MNHEY, CDR2 SVGAGI. CDR3 length: 14 residues. CDR3 region: CASGRAGVTGELFF. CDR3 nucleotide sequence: TGTGCCAGCGGTCGGGCGGGAGTAACCGGGGAGCTGTTTTTT.

This clone appeared a single time. The J gene is TRBJ2-7, the V gene TRBV7-6; no clear D. Germline CDR1 reads SGHVS; CDR2 reads FNYEAQ. The CDR3 consists of 13 residues. The ends were cut back, 5 bases at V and 2 bases at J, with 10 bases in the middle. The CDR3 sequence is CASSPPSAYEQYF. DNA of the CDR3: TGTGCCAGCAGCCCGCCCTCGGCCTACGAGCAGTACTTC.

J is TRBJ2-4 and V is TRBV25-1, with TRBD2 matching 12 bases. Germline V gene sequence: CDR1 MGHDK, CDR2 SYGVNS. CDR3 length equals 15 residues. J lost 8 bases, V lost 6 bases, and 8 bases had no gene match. The CDR3 DNA follows: TGTGCCAGCAGCCCTAGCGGGAGGGCCTGGGACATTCAGTACTTC. It specifies CASSPSGRAWDIQYF.

The chain uses TRBV2 and TRBJ1-2, with 9 bases matching TRBD1. CDR3 length: 15 residues. After removal of 6 bases from V and 3 bases from J, the junction contained 8 bases not matched to a gene. Germline values: CDR1 SNHLY, CDR2 FYNNEI. CDR3 in amino acids: CASRDRGSADYGYTF. The CDR3 DNA sequence: TGTGCCAGCAGGGACAGGGGTTCGGCGGACTATGGCTACACCTTC.

V and J are TRBV28 and TRBJ2-4, with 8 bases matching TRBD1. V gave up 7 bases and J gave up 8 bases; unmatched junction bases: 10. This CDR3 region has 14 residues. Germline CDR1 is MDHEN and CDR2 is SYDVKM. The chain's CDR3 is CASTPRDRGDIQYF. The CDR3 nucleotides are TGTGCCAGCACCCCACGAGACAGGGGAGACATTCAGTACTTC.

This clone turned up a few times. This sequence joins TRBV19 and TRBJ2-7; TRBD2 aligns across 15 bases. J gave up 1 base and V 4 bases, and 2 bases lay outside the gene matches. The CDR3 has 16 amino acids. CDR1 is LNHDA and CDR2 is SQIVND in the germline V gene (reference sequence). CDR3 residues: CASSTGTSGRSYEQYF. The DNA for the CDR3 is TGTGCCAGTAGTACGGGGACTAGCGGGAGGTCCTACGAGCAGTACTTC.

A single count supports this clone. The chain has TRBV4-1 and TRBJ1-1; no definite D call. CDR3 length: 16 residues. Trimming took off 2 bases at V and 1 base at J, with 14 bases between the two ends. In germline, CDR1 is MGHRA, CDR2 YSYEKL. The CDR3 sequence: CASSQPASRGNTEAFF. CDR3 nucleotides: TGCGCCAGCAGCCAACCCGCTTCTCGGGGGAACACTGAAGCTTTCTTT.

J is TRBJ2-7 and V is TRBV28; 9 nucleotides align to TRBD1. The germline V gene has CDR1 MDHEN and CDR2 SYDVKM. The CDR3 sequence is 15 residues long. With 5 bases clipped from V and 7 bases from J, the junction kept 12 bases outside the gene matches. The CDR3 sequence is CASSQTGTGIREQYF. DNA for the CDR3: TGTGCCAGCAGTCAGACCGGGACAGGGATCCGGGAGCAGTACTTC.

The chain joins TRBV18 to TRBJ1-1; 7 bases are shared with TRBD1. The CDR3 extends over 15 amino acids. CDR1 and CDR2 from the germline V gene are KGHSH and LQKENI. J gave up 1 base and V 2 bases, and 4 bases lay outside the gene matches. The CDR3 sequence is CASSPLGQTNTEAFF. In DNA, the CDR3 is TGTGCCAGCTCACCATTGGGACAGACGAACACTGAAGCTTTCTTT.

V is TRBV7-2 and J is TRBJ1-1, with TRBD1 as a possible D gene (5 bases). The length of the CDR3 is 13 residues. Deletions cut 5 bases from V and 0 bases from J, with 7 bases between. Germline CDR1 reads SGHTA; CDR2 reads FQGNSA. CDR3 nucleotide sequence: TGTGCCAGCAGCATACAGGTGAACACTGAAGCTTTCTTT. Translated: CASSIQVNTEAFF.

The V and J genes are TRBV6-5 and TRBJ2-7; 13 positions match TRBD2. The CDR3 has 16 amino acids. In germline, CDR1 is MNHEY, CDR2 SVGAGI. Trimming at V came to 1 base and at J to 1 base, leaving 1 base not matched to a gene. CDR3 residues: CASSYWTSGSSYEQYF. In DNA form, the CDR3 reads TGTGCCAGCAGTTACTGGACTAGCGGGAGTTCCTACGAGCAGTACTTC.

The chain has TRBV6-2 or TRBV6-3 and TRBJ2-5, with 9 positions matching TRBD1. Germline-derived CDR1 and CDR2 are MNHEY and SVGEGT. The J segment lost 2 bases and the V segment lost 6 bases, leaving 7 bases of the junction unmatched. The CDR3 has 15 residues. The CDR3 region has the DNA TGTGCCAGCAGCGATCGGACAGGGGTTCAAGAGACCCAGTACTTC. Amino acid sequence: CASSDRTGVQETQYF.

V and J are TRBV4-1 and TRBJ1-4, with D unresolved. CDR3 size: 14 residues. Germline V gives CDR1 MGHRA, CDR2 YSYEKL. V lost 3 bases and J 4 bases, leaving 9 bases between the germline ends. The CDR3 here is CASSQVQFNEKLFF. The DNA for the CDR3 is TGCGCCAGCAGCCAGGTACAATTTAATGAAAAACTGTTTTTT.

The chain combines TRBV18 with TRBJ2-2, with TRBD2 identical over 9 bases. The CDR3 runs 16 residues. The germline V gene has CDR1 KGHSH and CDR2 LQKENI. The ends lost 6 bases at V and 7 bases at J; junction bases unmatched: 12. CDR3 residues: CASSTGTSPSGGELFF. The CDR3 DNA follows: TGTGCCAGCTCCACCGGGACTAGCCCATCTGGCGGGGAGCTGTTTTTT.